This is a list of T cell receptor beta chains from one sample in a study of T cell changes during pregnancy in multiple sclerosis. Method: immunoSEQ multiplex PCR; TCRdb's copy keeps in-frame clones and lacks some. This repertoire shows about 50,000 clones, around 92% found once; its top ten account for around 0.73%. Sequences were derived from CD4+ T cells from peripheral blood mononuclear cells, sampled in the third trimester of pregnancy. The receptor source for this set is a female donor with multiple sclerosis, enrolled in a pregnancy study. Both conserved end residues are part of each CDR3. The order of the fields is CDR3 DNA, CDR3 protein, J gene, D gene, V gene, clone size. D genes are given only for firm matches. Clone size appears in some rows only: once, few, many, or a class for an expanded clone.

DNA: TGCGCCAGCAGCCCTCTAGCGGGGGGGTCGGGTGAGCAGTTCTTC
CDR3: CASSPLAGGSGEQFF
J: TRBJ2-1
D: TRBD2
V: TRBV5-1
size: .

DNA: TGCGCCAGCAGCTTGACTAGCGGGGTCGAGACCCAGTACTTC
CDR3: CASSLTSGVETQYF
J: TRBJ2-5
D: TRBD2
V: TRBV5-1
size: .

DNA: TGTGCCAGTAGTATCACGGGGTTCTACGAGCAGTACTTC
CDR3: CASSITGFYEQYF
J: TRBJ2-7
D: .
V: TRBV19
size: .

DNA: TGTGCCAGCAGCTTAGCGGAGAGCTCCTACAATGAGCAGTTCTTC
CDR3: CASSLAESSYNEQFF
J: TRBJ2-1
D: .
V: TRBV7-2
size: once

DNA: TGTGCCAGCAGCTCCGGACAGGGTTTCCCAATGAACACTGAAGCTTTCTTT
CDR3: CASSSGQGFPMNTEAFF
J: TRBJ1-1
D: TRBD1
V: TRBV7-2
size: .

DNA: TGTGCCAGCAGCCGGACAGATTCGAACACCGGGGAGCTGTTTTTT
CDR3: CASSRTDSNTGELFF
J: TRBJ2-2
D: .
V: TRBV2
size: .

DNA: TGTGCCAGTAGGGACAGGGACACTGAAGCTTTCTTT
CDR3: CASRDRDTEAFF
J: TRBJ1-1
D: TRBD1
V: TRBV19
size: .

DNA: TGTGCCAGCAGTGAATTCGAGACAGGGGGCGTGTCACCCCTCCACTTT
CDR3: CASSEFETGGVSPLHF
J: TRBJ1-6
D: TRBD1
V: TRBV25-1
size: .

DNA: TGTGCCAGCACTAAGGGGGGGAAGAACACTGAAGCTTTCTTT
CDR3: CASTKGGKNTEAFF
J: TRBJ1-1
D: .
V: TRBV5-4
size: once

DNA: TGCAGTGTCGGGAGAGGGGAGACCCAGTACTTC
CDR3: CSVGRGETQYF
J: TRBJ2-5
D: .
V: TRBV20-1
size: .

DNA: TGTGCCACTCTCCGGGACAGGGGACAAGAGACCCAGTACTTC
CDR3: CATLRDRGQETQYF
J: TRBJ2-5
D: TRBD1
V: TRBV15
size: .

DNA: TGTGCCAGCAGTGAGGGACAGGTTCTTTTTTCCTACGAGCAGTACTTC
CDR3: CASSEGQVLFSYEQYF
J: TRBJ2-7
D: TRBD1
V: TRBV6-1
size: .

DNA: TGTGCCAGCAGCTCCCAAAAGAACACTGAAGCTTTCTTT
CDR3: CASSSQKNTEAFF
J: TRBJ1-1
D: .
V: TRBV7-2
size: once

DNA: TGTGCCAGTAGTATTCTCGGCGGCAGGGGTGGGGAGACCCAGTACTTC
CDR3: CASSILGGRGGETQYF
J: TRBJ2-5
D: .
V: TRBV19
size: .

DNA: TGTGCCAGTAGTATGGTCGGACTGCGGGAGAAGGCGGAAAAACTGTTTTTT
CDR3: CASSMVGLREKAEKLFF
J: TRBJ1-4
D: .
V: TRBV19
size: .

DNA: TGCGCCAGCAGCCCTCAGACAGGGAGCTCTGGGGCCAACGTCCTGACTTTC
CDR3: CASSPQTGSSGANVLTF
J: TRBJ2-6
D: TRBD1
V: TRBV5-1
size: once

DNA: TGTGCCAGCAGCACCTGGAGGGCCGGGGCGGAGACCCAGTACTTC
CDR3: CASSTWRAGAETQYF
J: TRBJ2-5
D: .
V: TRBV5-4
size: .

DNA: TGTGCCAGCAGCCAAGAACAGGGGCCCCTCCACTTT
CDR3: CASSQEQGPLHF
J: TRBJ1-6
D: TRBD1
V: TRBV7-9
size: .

DNA: TGTGCCAGCAGTCCTAGCGGGGAAGAGACCCAGTACTTC
CDR3: CASSPSGEETQYF
J: TRBJ2-5
D: TRBD2
V: TRBV2
size: .

DNA: TGTGCCAGCCAAGACCCGGGCGGGGGCACAGATACGCAGTATTTT
CDR3: CASQDPGGGTDTQYF
J: TRBJ2-3
D: .
V: TRBV18
size: .

DNA: TGTGCCAGCAGCGTAGAATTAAATGAGCAGTTCTTC
CDR3: CASSVELNEQFF
J: TRBJ2-1
D: .
V: TRBV9
size: once

DNA: TGTGCCAGCAGCCAAACCGGGGTTCCATGGCAGCCCCAGCATTTT
CDR3: CASSQTGVPWQPQHF
J: TRBJ1-5
D: .
V: TRBV7-9
size: .

DNA: TGCGCCAGCAGCTGGTTACTCCAGGGACAGGGGCATAATGAAAAACTGTTTTTT
CDR3: CASSWLLQGQGHNEKLFF
J: TRBJ1-4
D: TRBD1
V: TRBV5-1
size: .

DNA: TGTGCCAGCAGCCACGGACTAGCGGGGGGTCCCTCCTACGAGCAGTACTTC
CDR3: CASSHGLAGGPSYEQYF
J: TRBJ2-7
D: TRBD2
V: TRBV5-4
size: .

DNA: TGTGCCAGCAGCTTGAAACCGGGACAATCTGGAAACACCATATATTTT
CDR3: CASSLKPGQSGNTIYF
J: TRBJ1-3
D: .
V: TRBV5-7
size: .

DNA: TGTGCCAGCAGCGCGCCCCCCGGACGGAGGGTAAATTCACCCCTCCACTTT
CDR3: CASSAPPGRRVNSPLHF
J: TRBJ1-6
D: .
V: TRBV9
size: .

DNA: TGTGCCAGCAGCCCCGGGGGGGCGAACAATCAGCCCCAGCATTTT
CDR3: CASSPGGANNQPQHF
J: TRBJ1-5
D: .
V: TRBV7-9
size: .

DNA: TGTGCCAGCAAAGGGGGCCCGACGTACACCGGGGAGCTGTTTTTT
CDR3: CASKGGPTYTGELFF
J: TRBJ2-2
D: TRBD1
V: TRBV28
size: .

DNA: TGTGCCAGCAGAGGTCACGGGGTGGGCACTGAAGCTTTCTTT
CDR3: CASRGHGVGTEAFF
J: TRBJ1-1
D: .
V: TRBV6-5
size: once

DNA: TGTGCCTGGAGTGACTCGAACACTGAAGCTTTCTTT
CDR3: CAWSDSNTEAFF
J: TRBJ1-1
D: .
V: TRBV30
size: .

DNA: TGCAGCGTCCGACAGACCCTATCTTCTGATGAAAAACTGTTTTTT
CDR3: CSVRQTLSSDEKLFF
J: TRBJ1-4
D: .
V: TRBV29-1
size: .

DNA: TGTGCCAGTAGTTGGCTCAGGGCTCAAGAGCTGTTTTTT
CDR3: CASSWLRAQELFF
J: TRBJ2-2
D: .
V: TRBV19
size: .

DNA: TGCGCCAGCAGCTTCTGGGACAGGGGGCTTAATGAGCAGTTCTTC
CDR3: CASSFWDRGLNEQFF
J: TRBJ2-1
D: TRBD1
V: TRBV5-1
size: .

DNA: TGTGCCAGCAGCCCCTCCTTAGAAGCTTTCTTT
CDR3: CASSPSLEAFF
J: TRBJ1-1
D: .
V: TRBV7-2
size: .

DNA: TGTGCCATCAGTACCCTGACTACCAACTCCTACAATGAGCAGTTCTTC
CDR3: CAISTLTTNSYNEQFF
J: TRBJ2-1
D: .
V: TRBV10-3
size: .

DNA: TGCGCCAGCAGCCAACTGGGGGCCAGCTCTGGAAACACCATATATTTT
CDR3: CASSQLGASSGNTIYF
J: TRBJ1-3
D: .
V: TRBV4-3
size: .

DNA: TGTGCCAGCAGCTTCGGGTCTCTAGAAGAGACCCAGTACTTC
CDR3: CASSFGSLEETQYF
J: TRBJ2-5
D: .
V: TRBV7-2
size: .

DNA: TGTGCCAGCAGCTTAGGAAGCGGGGGGGGATCCTACAATGAGCAGTTCTTC
CDR3: CASSLGSGGGSYNEQFF
J: TRBJ2-1
D: TRBD2
V: TRBV5-4
size: .

DNA: TGTGCCTGGAGTAAAGGGGTAGGGGAGCAGTTCTTC
CDR3: CAWSKGVGEQFF
J: TRBJ2-1
D: .
V: TRBV30
size: .

DNA: TGTGCCAGCAGCTTCGCCCGGGGACAGGGCACGCAGTATTTT
CDR3: CASSFARGQGTQYF
J: TRBJ2-3
D: TRBD1
V: TRBV11-3
size: .

DNA: TGTGCCAGCAGGACAGGGGGCGCTGGCAATGAGCAGTTCTTC
CDR3: CASRTGGAGNEQFF
J: TRBJ2-1
D: TRBD1
V: TRBV4-2
size: .

DNA: TGTGCCAGCAGGGGGGGAACAGAGGACTATGGCTACACCTTC
CDR3: CASRGGTEDYGYTF
J: TRBJ1-2
D: .
V: TRBV11-2
size: .

DNA: TGTGCCAGCTCACCACTCTCTCCGGGTACCATTGGAAACACCATATATTTT
CDR3: CASSPLSPGTIGNTIYF
J: TRBJ1-3
D: .
V: TRBV18
size: .

DNA: TGCGCCAGCAGCCAAGTCTTTGCGGCCGCCTCCTACGAGCAGTACTTC
CDR3: CASSQVFAAASYEQYF
J: TRBJ2-7
D: .
V: TRBV4-1
size: .

DNA: TGTGCCAGCAGCCCCTCGGCAGGGCCCGTTGGACCCAAAAACATTCAGTACTTC
CDR3: CASSPSAGPVGPKNIQYF
J: TRBJ2-4
D: .
V: TRBV5-6
size: .

DNA: TGCGCCAGCAGTCCCCTCGATATTTTTTCATACGGCACTGAAGCTTTCTTT
CDR3: CASSPLDIFSYGTEAFF
J: TRBJ1-1
D: .
V: TRBV4-1
size: many